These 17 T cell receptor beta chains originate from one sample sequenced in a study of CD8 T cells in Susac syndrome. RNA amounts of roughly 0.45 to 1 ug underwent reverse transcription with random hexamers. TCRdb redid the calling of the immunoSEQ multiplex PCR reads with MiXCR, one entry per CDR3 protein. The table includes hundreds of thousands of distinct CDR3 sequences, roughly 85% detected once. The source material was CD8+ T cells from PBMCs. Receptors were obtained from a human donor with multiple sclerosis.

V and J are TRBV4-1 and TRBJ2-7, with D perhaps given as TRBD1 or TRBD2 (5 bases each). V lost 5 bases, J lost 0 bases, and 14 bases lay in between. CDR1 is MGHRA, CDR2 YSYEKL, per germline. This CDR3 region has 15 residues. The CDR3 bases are TGCGCCAGCAGCTGGGGGAAGGGTGGCTCCTACGAGCAGTACTTC. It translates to CASSWGKGGSYEQYF.

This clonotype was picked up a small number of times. Here the CDR3 reads CASSKQGPRVGELFF. CDR3 sequence (DNA): TGTGCCAGCAGCAAACAGGGGCCACGAGTCGGGGAGCTGTTTTTT. The chain uses TRBV7-9 and TRBJ2-2, with 7 bases aligning to TRBD1. The trim removed 5 bases at V and 7 bases at J, leaving 10 bases unmatched. This CDR3 has 15 residues. Germline V lookup: CDR1 SEHNR, CDR2 FQNEAQ (reference sequence). Variable domain in full (rest from reference TRBV7-9 and TRBJ2-2): DTGVSQNPRHKITKRGQNVTFRCDPISEHNRLYWYRQTLGQGPEFLTYFQNEAQLEKSRLLSDRFSAERPKGSFSTLEIQRTEQGDSAMYLCASSKQGPRVGELFFGEGSRLTVL.

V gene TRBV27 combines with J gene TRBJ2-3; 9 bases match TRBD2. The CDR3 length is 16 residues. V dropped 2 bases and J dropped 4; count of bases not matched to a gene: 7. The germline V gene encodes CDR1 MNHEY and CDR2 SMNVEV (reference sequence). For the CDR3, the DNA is TGTGCCAGCAGTTTAGTTCGCGGGAGGGGAGCAGATACGCAGTATTTT. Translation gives CASSLVRGRGADTQYF.

This chain's CDR3 is CASMQGITEAFF. The CDR3, as DNA: TGTGCCAGTATGCAGGGGATTACTGAAGCTTTCTTT. V gene TRBV19 combines with J gene TRBJ1-1; TRBD1 is a possible D gene (6 bases). The V gene lost 7 bases and the J gene lost 5 bases, with 11 bases spanning the gap. Germline CDR1 is LNHDA and CDR2 is SQIVND (reference sequence). This CDR3 is 12 amino acids long.

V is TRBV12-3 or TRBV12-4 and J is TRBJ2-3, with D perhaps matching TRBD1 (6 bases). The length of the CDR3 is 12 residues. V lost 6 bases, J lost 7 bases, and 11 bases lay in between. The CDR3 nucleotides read TGTGCCAGCAGCCGGGACACGCATACGCAGTATTTT. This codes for CASSRDTHTQYF.

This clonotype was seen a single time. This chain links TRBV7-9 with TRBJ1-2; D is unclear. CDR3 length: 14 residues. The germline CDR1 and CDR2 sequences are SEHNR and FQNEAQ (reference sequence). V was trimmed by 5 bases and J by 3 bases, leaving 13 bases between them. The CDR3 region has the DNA TGTGCCAGCAGCCAGAGGGATCGACACTATGGCTACACCTTC. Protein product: CASSQRDRHYGYTF. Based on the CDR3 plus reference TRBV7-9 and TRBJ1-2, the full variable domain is DTGVSQNPRHKITKRGQNVTFRCDPISEHNRLYWYRQTLGQGPEFLTYFQNEAQLEKSRLLSDRFSAERPKGSFSTLEIQRTEQGDSAMYLCASSQRDRHYGYTFGSGTRLTVV.

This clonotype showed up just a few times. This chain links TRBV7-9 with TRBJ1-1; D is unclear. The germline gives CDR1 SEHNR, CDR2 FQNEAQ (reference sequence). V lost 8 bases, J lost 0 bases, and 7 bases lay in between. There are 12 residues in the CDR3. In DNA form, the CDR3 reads TGTGCCAGCCAGTTAATGAACACTGAAGCTTTCTTT. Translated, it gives CASQLMNTEAFF.

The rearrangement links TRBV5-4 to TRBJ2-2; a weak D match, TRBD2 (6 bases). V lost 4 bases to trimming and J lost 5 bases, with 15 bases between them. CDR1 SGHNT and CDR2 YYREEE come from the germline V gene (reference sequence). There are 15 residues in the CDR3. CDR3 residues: CASSPASGSTGELFF. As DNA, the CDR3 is TGTGCCAGCAGCCCCGCGTCCGGGAGTACCGGGGAGCTGTTTTTT.

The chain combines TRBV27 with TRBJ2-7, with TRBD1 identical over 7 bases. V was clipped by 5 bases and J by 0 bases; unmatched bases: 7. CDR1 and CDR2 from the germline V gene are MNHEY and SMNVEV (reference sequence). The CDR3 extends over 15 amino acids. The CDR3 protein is CASSLGTVLSYEQYF. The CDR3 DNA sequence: TGTGCCAGCAGTCTCGGGACAGTTCTCTCCTACGAGCAGTACTTC.

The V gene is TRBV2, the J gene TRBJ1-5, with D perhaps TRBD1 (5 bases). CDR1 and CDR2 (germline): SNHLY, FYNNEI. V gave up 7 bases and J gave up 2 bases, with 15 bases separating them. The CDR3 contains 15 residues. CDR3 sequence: CASKTDGWGNQPQHF. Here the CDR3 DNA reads TGTGCCAGCAAGACAGACGGGTGGGGCAATCAGCCCCAGCATTTT.

The CDR3 is CASSLPGLAGGPGHEQYF. As DNA, the CDR3 is TGTGCCAGCAGTCTGCCGGGACTAGCGGGAGGGCCGGGCCACGAGCAGTACTTC. V is TRBV27 and J is TRBJ2-7, with 16 bases identical to TRBD2. Losses at the gene ends were 5 bases for V and 5 bases for J; bases not matched to a gene: 12. Per germline, CDR1 MNHEY and CDR2 SMNVEV (reference sequence). This CDR3 region has 18 residues.

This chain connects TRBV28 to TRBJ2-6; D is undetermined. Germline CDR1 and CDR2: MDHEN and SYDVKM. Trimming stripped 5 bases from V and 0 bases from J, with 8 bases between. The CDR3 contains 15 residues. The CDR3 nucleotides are TGTGCCAGCAGTCTGCCTTCCTCTGGGGCCAACGTCCTGACTTTC. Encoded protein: CASSLPSSGANVLTF. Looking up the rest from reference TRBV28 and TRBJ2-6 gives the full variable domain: DVKVTQSSRYLVKRTGEKVFLECVQDMDHENMFWYRQDPGLGLRLIYFSYDVKMKEKGDIPEGYSVSREKKERFSLILESASTNQTSMYLCASSLPSSGANVLTFGAGSRLTVL.

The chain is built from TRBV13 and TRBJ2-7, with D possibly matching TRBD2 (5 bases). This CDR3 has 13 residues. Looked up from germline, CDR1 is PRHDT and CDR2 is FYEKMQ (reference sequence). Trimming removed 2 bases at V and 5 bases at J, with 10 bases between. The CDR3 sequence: CASSLSLANEQYF. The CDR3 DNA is TGTGCCAGCAGCTTATCCCTAGCCAACGAGCAGTACTTC.

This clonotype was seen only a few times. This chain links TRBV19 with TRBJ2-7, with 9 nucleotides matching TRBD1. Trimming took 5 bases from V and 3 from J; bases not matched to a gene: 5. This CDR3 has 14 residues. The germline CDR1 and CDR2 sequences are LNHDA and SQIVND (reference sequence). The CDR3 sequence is CASSPGQGVYEQYF. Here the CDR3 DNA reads TGTGCCAGTAGTCCGGGACAGGGTGTCTACGAGCAGTACTTC.

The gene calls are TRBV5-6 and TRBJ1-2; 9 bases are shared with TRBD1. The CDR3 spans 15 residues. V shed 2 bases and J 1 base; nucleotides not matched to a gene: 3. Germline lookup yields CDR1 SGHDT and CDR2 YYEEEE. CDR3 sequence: CASSFGQGHNYGYTF. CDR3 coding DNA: TGTGCCAGCAGCTTCGGACAGGGGCATAACTATGGCTACACCTTC.

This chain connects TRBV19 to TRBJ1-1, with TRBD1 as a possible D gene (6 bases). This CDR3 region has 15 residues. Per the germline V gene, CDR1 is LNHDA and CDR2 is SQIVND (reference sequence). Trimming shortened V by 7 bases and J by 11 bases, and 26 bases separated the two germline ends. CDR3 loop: CASTSLFQTGGYAFF. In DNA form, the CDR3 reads TGTGCCAGTACCTCGTTATTCCAGACAGGAGGGTATGCTTTCTTT.

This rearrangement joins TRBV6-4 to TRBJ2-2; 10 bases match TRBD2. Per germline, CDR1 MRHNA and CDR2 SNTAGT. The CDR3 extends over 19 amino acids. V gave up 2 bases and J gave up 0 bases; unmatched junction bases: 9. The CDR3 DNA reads TGTGCCAGCAGTGACCTCCCTAGCGGGAGTAATACGAACACCGGGGAGCTGTTTTTT. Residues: CASSDLPSGSNTNTGELFF.